Listed below are T cell receptor beta chains from one sample, sequenced in a study of control samples from healthy donors and cancer patients. Sequencing used immunoSEQ multiplex PCR; TCRdb keeps in-frame clones, though not all of them. The table records fewer than 110,000 clones, about 89% of them present only once. Sequenced material: blood. These receptors were collected from a man aged 30-40 years in good health. CDR3s include the opening cysteine and the closing phenylalanine or tryptophan. D genes are given only for firm matches. Clone size appears in some rows only: once, few, many, or a class for an expanded clone.

TRBJ1-5	TRBV28	NA	NA	TGTGCCAGCAGTCGTCGAGGGGCATATAGCAATCAGCCCCAGCATTTT	CASSRRGAYSNQPQHF
TRBJ2-6	TRBV27	TRBD1	NA	TGTGCCAGCAGCCCTTGGGACAGCCTCTCTGGGGCCAACGTCCTGACTTTC	CASSPWDSLSGANVLTF
TRBJ1-1	TRBV5-1	TRBD1	NA	TGCGCCAGCAGCCGACAGGGTTCAGCACACACTGAAGCTTTCTTT	CASSRQGSAHTEAFF
TRBJ1-2	TRBV12-3/TRBV12-4	NA	NA	TGTGCCAGCAGTCCAAGGGGTCCCTATGGCTACACCTTC	CASSPRGPYGYTF
TRBJ2-7	TRBV19	TRBD2	few	TGTGCCAGTAGTAAGAGACTAGCCCTGGGCGAGCAGTACTTC	CASSKRLALGEQYF
TRBJ2-3	TRBV12-3/TRBV12-4	NA	NA	TGTGCCAGCAGTTTATATGGGGGTAATACGCAGTATTTT	CASSLYGGNTQYF
TRBJ2-1	TRBV27	TRBD2	NA	TGTGCCAGTAGACTAGCGGGAGGCAATGAGCAGTTCTTC	CASRLAGGNEQFF
TRBJ2-5	TRBV4-1	NA	NA	TGCGCCAGCAGCCAAGGATGGGACACGGCAATCGGGACCCAGTACTTC	CASSQGWDTAIGTQYF
TRBJ2-3	TRBV9	NA	NA	TGTGCCAGCAGCGTAGGTGGACAGTCCCAGAGTACGCAGTATTTT	CASSVGGQSQSTQYF
TRBJ1-1	TRBV6-1	NA	NA	TGTGCCAGCAGTGAATCAGGCAGAACTGAAGCTTTCTTT	CASSESGRTEAFF
TRBJ2-7	TRBV7-2	TRBD2	NA	TGTGCCAGCAGGAACCAAGCGGGGGCCGTCTACGAGCAGTACTTC	CASRNQAGAVYEQYF
TRBJ1-2	TRBV28	NA	NA	TGTGCCAGCAGTTTTGGGCAGGGGTATGGCTACACCTTC	CASSFGQGYGYTF
TRBJ1-3	TRBV9	NA	NA	TGTGCCAGCACCCCGAAGGAGGGGAGTTCGGCTGGAAACACCATATATTTT	CASTPKEGSSAGNTIYF
TRBJ2-2	TRBV27	TRBD1	NA	TGTGCCAGCAGTCCCCTAGGTGGGACAGGGAGAAGGACCGGGGAGCTGTTTTTT	CASSPLGGTGRRTGELFF
TRBJ2-7	TRBV7-2	NA	NA	TGTGCCAGCAGCTTGGATTCCACGGGACACCTCTACGAGCAGTACTTC	CASSLDSTGHLYEQYF
TRBJ2-6	TRBV7-9	NA	NA	TGTGCCAGCAGCTTAACTGGGGGGCTATTGGCCAACGTCCTGACTTTC	CASSLTGGLLANVLTF
TRBJ1-6	TRBV30	NA	NA	TGTGCCTGGAGTGTCCAGGGTGGCGGTAATTCACCCCTCCACTTT	CAWSVQGGGNSPLHF